A selection of T cell receptor beta chains follows, all from one sample in a study of cytomegalovirus exposure and HLA in healthy donors. Assay used: immunoSEQ multiplex PCR; TCRdb lists only in-frame clones, some missing. This sample contains 90,000 to 100,000 clones. The sample consisted of PBMCs. The origin of the receptors is a woman aged 25 to 39 in good health and CMV-seronegative. CDR3s include the opening cysteine and the closing phenylalanine or tryptophan. A D gene is named only where the DNA matches it firmly.

d_call | j_call | v_call | cdr3_aa | cdr3_nt
. | TRBJ1-1 | TRBV30 | CAWSPQNTEAFF | TGTGCCTGGAGTCCCCAGAACACTGAAGCTTTCTTT
. | TRBJ1-6 | TRBV9 | CASSVGGTPLHF | TGTGCCAGCAGCGTAGGAGGGACACCCCTCCACTTT
. | TRBJ1-4 | TRBV2 | CASKVMRATNEKLFF | TGTGCCAGCAAAGTGATGCGGGCAACTAATGAAAAACTGTTTTTT
. | TRBJ2-7 | TRBV12-5 | CASAAEGAVYEQYF | TGTGCTAGTGCCGCGGAGGGGGCAGTCTACGAGCAGTACTTC
TRBD2 | TRBJ2-7 | TRBV6-6 | CASRATSGAYEQYF | TGTGCCAGCAGAGCAACTAGCGGAGCGTACGAGCAGTACTTC
TRBD1 | TRBJ2-7 | TRBV25-1 | CASSESSTTGGPYEQYF | TGTGCCAGCAGTGAAAGCTCAACGACAGGGGGTCCCTACGAGCAGTACTTC
TRBD1 | TRBJ2-1 | TRBV4-1 | CASRLRDRDRNEQFF | TGCGCCAGCAGACTCCGGGACAGGGATAGGAATGAGCAGTTCTTC
. | TRBJ1-2 | TRBV11-2 | CASGQLYGYTF | TGTGCCAGCGGGCAACTCTATGGCTACACCTTC
. | TRBJ1-1 | TRBV4-1 | CASSSIRGKNTEAFF | TGCGCCAGCAGCTCGATCCGGGGGAAGAACACTGAAGCTTTCTTT
TRBD1 | TRBJ2-7 | TRBV18 | CASSPGDRLAYEQYF | TGTGCCAGCTCACCTGGGGACAGGCTAGCCTACGAGCAGTACTTC
TRBD1 | TRBJ2-7 | TRBV5-1 | CASSLPPGQGVYEQYF | TGCGCCAGCAGCTTGCCCCCGGGACAGGGAGTCTACGAGCAGTACTTC
. | TRBJ2-1 | TRBV29-1 | CSAGRGQQFF | TGCAGCGCGGGGCGGGGTCAGCAGTTCTTC
. | TRBJ2-7 | TRBV7-3 | CASSYGTGQRAYEQYF | TGTGCCAGCAGCTACGGGACTGGGCAGCGGGCCTACGAGCAGTACTTC
TRBD1 | TRBJ1-2 | TRBV4-1 | CASSRPGQGEGYTF | TGCGCCAGCAGCCGTCCGGGACAGGGCGAAGGCTACACCTTC
TRBD1 | TRBJ2-5 | TRBV29-1 | CSVDSPPGGGETQYF | TGCAGCGTTGATTCCCCGCCAGGGGGCGGGGAGACCCAGTACTTC
TRBD2 | TRBJ2-5 | TRBV6-6 | CASIARLAGAETQYF | TGTGCCAGCATCGCGCGACTAGCGGGAGCTGAGACCCAGTACTTC
TRBD2 | TRBJ2-3 | TRBV7-2 | CASSLGLAGEGGTQYF | TGTGCCAGCAGCTTAGGGCTAGCGGGAGAAGGTGGTACGCAGTATTTT
. | TRBJ1-1 | TRBV27 | CASSFMVRTEAFF | TGTGCCAGCAGTTTTATGGTGCGGACTGAAGCTTTCTTT
. | TRBJ1-1 | TRBV5-4 | CASSPAPGDTEAFF | TGTGCCAGCAGCCCGGCTCCAGGGGACACTGAAGCTTTCTTT
TRBD1 | TRBJ2-1 | TRBV6-5 | CASGAVGGLYNEQFF | TGTGCCAGCGGCGCTGTAGGGGGCCTCTACAATGAGCAGTTCTTC
. | TRBJ1-5 | TRBV28 | CASSVYRERWQPQHF | TGTGCCAGCAGTGTCTATAGGGAGAGGTGGCAGCCCCAGCATTTT
. | TRBJ2-3 | TRBV7-3 | CASSWGGSTDTQYF | TGTGCCAGCAGCTGGGGAGGTAGCACAGATACGCAGTATTTT
TRBD1 | TRBJ1-2 | TRBV5-1 | CASSGQGLAGYTF | TGCGCCAGCTCGGGACAGGGTCTAGCTGGCTACACCTTC
. | TRBJ2-3 | TRBV5-5 | CASSLVGPDTQYF | TGTGCCAGCAGCTTGGTGGGCCCTGATACGCAGTATTTT